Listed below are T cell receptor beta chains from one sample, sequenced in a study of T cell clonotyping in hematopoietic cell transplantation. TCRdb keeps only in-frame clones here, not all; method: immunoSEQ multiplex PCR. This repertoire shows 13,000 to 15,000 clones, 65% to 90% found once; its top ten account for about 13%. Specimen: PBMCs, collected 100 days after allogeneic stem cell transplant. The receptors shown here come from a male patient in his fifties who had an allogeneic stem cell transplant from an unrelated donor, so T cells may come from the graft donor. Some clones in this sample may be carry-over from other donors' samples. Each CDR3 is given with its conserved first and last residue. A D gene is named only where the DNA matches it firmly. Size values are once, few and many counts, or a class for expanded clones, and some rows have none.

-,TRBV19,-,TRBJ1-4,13,CASSREGNEKLFF,TGTGCCAGTAGTAGGGAGGGTAATGAAAAACTGTTTTTT
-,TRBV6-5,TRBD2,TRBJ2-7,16,CASSYTLGTRRYEQYF,TGTGCCAGCAGTTACACCCTCGGGACTAGAAGATACGAGCAGTACTTC
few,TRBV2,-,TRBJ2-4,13,CASKVSQSNIQYF,TGTGCCAGCAAAGTCAGCCAAAGTAACATTCAGTACTTC
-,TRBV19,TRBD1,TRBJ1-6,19,CASSVGQVKARGINSPLHF,TGTGCCAGTAGTGTGGGACAGGTTAAGGCCAGGGGGATAAATTCACCCCTCCACTTT
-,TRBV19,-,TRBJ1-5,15,CASKRGGFGNQPQHF,TGTGCCAGTAAACGAGGAGGTTTTGGCAATCAGCCCCAGCATTTT
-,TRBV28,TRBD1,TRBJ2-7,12,CASRYDRGEQYF,TGTGCCAGCAGGTACGACAGGGGCGAGCAGTACTTC
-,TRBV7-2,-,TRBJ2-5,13,CASGTGMGETQYF,TGTGCCAGCGGTACAGGGATGGGGGAGACCCAGTACTTC
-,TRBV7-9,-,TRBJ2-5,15,CASSPRPTLEETQYF,TGTGCCAGCAGCCCCCGCCCGACATTAGAAGAGACCCAGTACTTC
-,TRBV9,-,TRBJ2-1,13,CASSYSAYNEQFF,TGTGCCAGCAGCTACAGCGCTTACAATGAGCAGTTCTTC
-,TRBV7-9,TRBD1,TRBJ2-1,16,CASSVQTGGTYNEQFF,TGTGCCAGCAGCGTCCAGACAGGGGGCACCTACAATGAGCAGTTCTTC
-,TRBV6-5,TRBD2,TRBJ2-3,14,CASTLAGPWDTQYF,TGTGCCAGCACACTAGCGGGGCCCTGGGATACGCAGTATTTT
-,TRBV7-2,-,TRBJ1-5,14,CASSSMGVGQPQHF,TGTGCCAGCAGTTCAATGGGGGTAGGGCAGCCCCAGCATTTT
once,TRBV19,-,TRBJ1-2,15,CASSMGGSSNYGYTF,TGTGCCAGTAGTATGGGGGGCAGCAGTAACTATGGCTACACCTTC
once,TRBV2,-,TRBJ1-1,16,CASSLRSNKQNTEAFF,TGTGCCAGCAGCTTACGCTCCAACAAACAGAACACTGAAGCTTTCTTT
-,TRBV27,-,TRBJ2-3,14,CASSFGGSTDTQYF,TGTGCCAGCAGTTTTGGAGGTAGCACAGATACGCAGTATTTT
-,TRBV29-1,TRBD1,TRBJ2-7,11,CSVQGQGEQYF,TGCAGCGTTCAGGGACAGGGCGAGCAGTACTTC
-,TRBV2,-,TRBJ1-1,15,CASSPDFEGNTEAFF,TGTGCCAGCAGTCCCGACTTTGAGGGCAACACTGAAGCTTTCTTT
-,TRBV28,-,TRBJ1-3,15,CASSLGRHSGNTIYF,TGTGCCAGCAGTTTAGGACGGCACTCTGGAAACACCATATATTTT
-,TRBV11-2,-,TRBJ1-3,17,CASSTYREPVPGNTIYF,TGTGCCAGCAGCACTTACAGGGAGCCGGTTCCTGGAAACACCATATATTTT
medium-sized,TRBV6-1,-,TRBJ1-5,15,CASSDEGRSNQPQHF,TGTGCCAGCAGTGATGAAGGGCGCAGCAATCAGCCCCAGCATTTT
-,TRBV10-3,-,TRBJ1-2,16,CAIGRIHTSGNYGYTF,TGTGCCATCGGCCGAATCCACACCTCTGGGAACTATGGCTACACCTTC
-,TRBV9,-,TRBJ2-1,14,CASSVEARLVEKFF,TGTGCCAGCAGCGTAGAGGCGAGACTGGTGGAGAAGTTCTTC
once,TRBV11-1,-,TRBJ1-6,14,CASSRTGNNSPLHF,TGTGCCAGCAGCCGCACAGGGAACAATTCACCCCTCCACTTT
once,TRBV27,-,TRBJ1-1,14,CASSRVGRGTEAFF,TGTGCCAGCAGCCGAGTCGGACGGGGCACTGAAGCTTTCTTT
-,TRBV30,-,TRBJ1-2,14,CAWSAPGEFYGYTF,TGTGCCTGGAGTGCACCGGGGGAGTTCTATGGCTACACCTTC
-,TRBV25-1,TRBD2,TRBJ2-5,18,CASSDALSASGIRETQYF,TGTGCCAGCAGTGACGCCCTGTCGGCTAGCGGGATAAGAGAGACCCAGTACTTC
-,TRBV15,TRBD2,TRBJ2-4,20,CATSRDGLAGALLAKNIQYF,TGTGCCACCAGCAGAGACGGACTAGCGGGAGCGCTCCTAGCCAAAAACATTCAGTACTTC
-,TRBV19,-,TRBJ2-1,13,CASSLSGGSEQFF,TGTGCCAGTAGTCTAAGTGGGGGTTCTGAGCAGTTCTTC
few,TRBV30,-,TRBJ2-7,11,CAWSDSYEQYF,TGTGCCTGGAGTGATTCCTACGAGCAGTACTTC
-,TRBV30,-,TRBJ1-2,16,CAWSGGTLPPTNGYTF,TGTGCCTGGAGCGGAGGGACGTTACCCCCAACAAATGGCTACACCTTC
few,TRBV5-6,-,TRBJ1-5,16,CASSFALGGPNQPQHF,TGTGCCAGCAGTTTCGCTCTAGGGGGACCCAATCAGCCCCAGCATTTT
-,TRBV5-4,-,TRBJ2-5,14,CASSLGTSQETQYF,TGTGCCAGCAGCCTCGGGACAAGTCAAGAGACCCAGTACTTC
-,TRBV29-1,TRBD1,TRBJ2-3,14,CSVNRQGSQDTQYF,TGCAGCGTTAACCGACAGGGATCTCAAGATACGCAGTATTTT
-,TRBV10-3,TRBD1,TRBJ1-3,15,CAITKGQGAENTIYF,TGTGCCATCACCAAGGGACAGGGGGCGGAAAACACCATATATTTT
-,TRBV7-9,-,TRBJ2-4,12,CASSKTIETRYF,TGTGCCAGCAGCAAAACGATTGAAACGAGGTACTTC
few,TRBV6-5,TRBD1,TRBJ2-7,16,CASSYSIRGRTYEQYF,TGTGCCAGCAGTTACTCGATAAGGGGGCGTACCTACGAGCAGTACTTC
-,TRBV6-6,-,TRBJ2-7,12,CASSLRGYEQYF,TGTGCCAGCAGCCTCAGGGGATACGAGCAGTACTTC
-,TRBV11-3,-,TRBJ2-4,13,CASSLHEGGIQYF,TGTGCCAGCAGCTTACACGAAGGGGGCATTCAGTACTTC
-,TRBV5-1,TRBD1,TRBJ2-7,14,CASSTGQGGNEQYF,TGCGCCAGCAGCACGGGACAGGGAGGGAACGAGCAGTACTTC
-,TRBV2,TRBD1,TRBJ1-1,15,CASSRRQGLNTEAFF,TGTGCCAGCAGTCGCCGACAGGGGTTGAACACTGAAGCTTTCTTT
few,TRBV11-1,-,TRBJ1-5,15,CASSPEGDSNQPQHF,TGTGCCAGCAGCCCCGAGGGGGATAGCAATCAGCCCCAGCATTTT
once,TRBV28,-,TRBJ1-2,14,CASSSPSYAGGYTF,TGTGCCAGCAGTTCACCTTCCTACGCGGGCGGCTACACCTTC
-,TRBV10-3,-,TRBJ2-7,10,CAISESDWYF,TGTGCCATCAGTGAGTCGGATTGGTACTTC
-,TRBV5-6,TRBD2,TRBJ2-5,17,CASSLLAGEAQQETQYF,TGTGCCAGCAGCTTGCTAGCGGGAGAGGCCCAACAAGAGACCCAGTACTTC
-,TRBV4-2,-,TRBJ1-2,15,CASSLTLTINYGYTF,TGTGCCAGCAGCCTAACCCTTACTATTAACTATGGCTACACCTTC
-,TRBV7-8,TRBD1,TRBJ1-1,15,CASSFVGQGITEAFF,TGTGCCAGCAGCTTCGTAGGACAGGGAATTACTGAAGCTTTCTTT